This TCR beta chain is drawn from a study of T cell responses to AZD1222 COVID-19 vaccine. Study background: Second-dose intervals of approximately 4 or approximately 12 weeks were pooled.

Trimming left V 0 bases short and J 1 base short, with 5 bases between. This CDR3 is 13 amino acids long. The V gene's germline CDR1 is SGHNT and CDR2 YYREEE (reference sequence). Only one count was recorded for this clone. Its antigen is not identified. Findings and caveats of the study: It was only six AZD1222 recipients who were seropositive at baseline. The span of vaccine-associated CD4 TCRs extended across spike, with dominance at 160-218 and 743-854.

Some clones are missing from TCRdb's copy, which holds only in-frame ones; the method was immunoSEQ multiplex PCR. The sample lists around 120,000 clones, roughly 90% occurring once. This sequence joins TRBV5-4 and TRBJ2-7; D unresolved. The receptor comes from an adult in good health. This specimen was peripheral blood, taken on day 0 of AZD1222 vaccination. CDR3 bases: TGTGCCAGCAGCTTGGATGGGTCCTACGAGCAGTACTTC. Amino acids: CASSLDGSYEQYF.